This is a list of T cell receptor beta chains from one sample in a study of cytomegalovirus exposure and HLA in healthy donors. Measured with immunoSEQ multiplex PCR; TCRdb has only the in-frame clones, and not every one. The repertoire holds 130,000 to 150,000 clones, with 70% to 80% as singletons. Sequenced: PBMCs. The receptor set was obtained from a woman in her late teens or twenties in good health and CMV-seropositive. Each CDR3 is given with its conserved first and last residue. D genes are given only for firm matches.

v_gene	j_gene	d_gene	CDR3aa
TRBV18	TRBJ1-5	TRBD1	CASSPSNRGTQPQHF
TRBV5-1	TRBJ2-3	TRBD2	CASSLASSGVTDTQYF
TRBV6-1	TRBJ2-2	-	CASSEIRGRGNTGELFF
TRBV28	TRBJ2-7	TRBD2	CASRLSGGVRGEQYF
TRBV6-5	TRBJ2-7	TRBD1	CASSYGQGTYEQYF
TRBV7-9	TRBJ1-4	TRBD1	CSSSPSRGRSSGSNEKLFF
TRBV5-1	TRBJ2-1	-	CASSPLDEATNNEQFF
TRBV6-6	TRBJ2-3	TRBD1	CASSYSGTGGTDTQYF
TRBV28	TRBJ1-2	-	CASSLEVVNYGYTF
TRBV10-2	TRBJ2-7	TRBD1	CASSDGTDYEQYF
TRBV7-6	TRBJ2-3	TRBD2	CASSLLAGGTDTQYF
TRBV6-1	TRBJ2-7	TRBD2	CASSEKIAGSSYEQYF
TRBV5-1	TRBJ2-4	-	CASSLGSVGVALGRQNIQYF
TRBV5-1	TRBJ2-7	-	CASSLVVAADEQYF
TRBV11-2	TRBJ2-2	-	CASSPGLLGHTGELFF
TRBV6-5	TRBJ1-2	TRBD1	CASSKEPGQSRGYTF
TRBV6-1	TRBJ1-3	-	CASTETGHSGNTIYF
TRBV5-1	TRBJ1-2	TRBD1	CASSLGGQGNYGYTF
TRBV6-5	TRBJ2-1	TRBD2	CASRRSGGANNEQFF
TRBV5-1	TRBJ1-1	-	CASSLEWGMNTEAFF
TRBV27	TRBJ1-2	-	CASSLNPFYGYTF
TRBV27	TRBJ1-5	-	CASRGLQTEPQHF
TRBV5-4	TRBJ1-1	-	CASSLATGVNTEAFF
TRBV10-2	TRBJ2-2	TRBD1	CASSERQGAGELFF
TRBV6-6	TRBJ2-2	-	CASNPGREATGELFF
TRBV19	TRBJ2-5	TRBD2	CASSISLGLANQETQYF
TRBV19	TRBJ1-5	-	CASRGAGSNQPQHF
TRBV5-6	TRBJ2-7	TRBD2	CASRSTSGRSSYEQYF
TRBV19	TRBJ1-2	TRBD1	CASTGDRGSSYFYGYTF
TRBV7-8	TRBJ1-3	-	CASSLVAAGNTIYF
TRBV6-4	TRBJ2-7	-	CASSDSRVRGWRYEQYF
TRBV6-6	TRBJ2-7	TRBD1	CASSYPDRGSEREQYF
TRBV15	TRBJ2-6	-	CATSRVADSSSGANVLTF
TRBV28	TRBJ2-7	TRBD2	CASSLERDGGYEQYF